The entry below describes one T cell receptor beta chain. What it binds is not known. The record originates from a study of CD8 T cells in Susac syndrome. Study results and limitations: The authors acknowledged that the study's TCR sequencing and HLA analysis involved relatively few individuals.

After extraction with the RNeasy kit, roughly 0.5 to 1 ug of the RNA was reverse transcribed using random hexamers. A single record per CDR3 protein comes from TCRdb applying MiXCR to the immunoSEQ multiplex PCR reads. The sample lists some 150,000 distinct CDR3 sequences, roughly 95% occurring once. Sequencing of TCR beta was carried out in blood CD8+ and CD4+ T cells. The CDR3 runs to 13 residues. Germline assignment: CDR1 DFQATT and CDR2 SNEGSKA (reference sequence). V shed 3 bases and J 3 bases; nucleotides not matched to a gene: 3. The chain has TRBV20-1 and TRBJ2-7, with 9 bases matching TRBD2. Input material: CD8+ T cells from PBMCs. This clonotype was sampled from a human donor with multiple sclerosis. The CDR3 DNA sequence: TGCAGTGCTAGTAGCGGGGGAGTCTACGAGCAGTACTTC. Translated: CSASSGGVYEQYF.